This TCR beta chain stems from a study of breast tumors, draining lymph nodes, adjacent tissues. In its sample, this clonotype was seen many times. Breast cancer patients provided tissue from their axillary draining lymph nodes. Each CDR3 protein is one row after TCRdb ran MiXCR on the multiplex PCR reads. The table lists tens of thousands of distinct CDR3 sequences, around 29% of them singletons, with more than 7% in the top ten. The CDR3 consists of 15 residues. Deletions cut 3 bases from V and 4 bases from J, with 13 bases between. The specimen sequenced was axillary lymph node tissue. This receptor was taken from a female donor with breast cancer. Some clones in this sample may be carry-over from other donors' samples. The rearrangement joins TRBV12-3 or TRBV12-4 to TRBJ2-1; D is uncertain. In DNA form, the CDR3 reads TGTGCCAGCAGTTTGGAAGGCCGGCCGTACAATGAGCAGTTCTTC. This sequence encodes CASSLEGRPYNEQFF.